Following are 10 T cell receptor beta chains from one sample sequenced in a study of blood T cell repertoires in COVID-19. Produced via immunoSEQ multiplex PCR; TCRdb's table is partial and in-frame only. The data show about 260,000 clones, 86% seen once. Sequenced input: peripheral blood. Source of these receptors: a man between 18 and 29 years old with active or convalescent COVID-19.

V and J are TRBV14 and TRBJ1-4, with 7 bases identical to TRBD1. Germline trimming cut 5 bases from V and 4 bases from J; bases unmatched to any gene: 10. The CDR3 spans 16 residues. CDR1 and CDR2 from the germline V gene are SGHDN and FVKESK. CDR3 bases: TGTGCCAGCAGCTTCCGCCGGGGGACAGATAATGAAAAACTGTTTTTT. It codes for CASSFRRGTDNEKLFF.

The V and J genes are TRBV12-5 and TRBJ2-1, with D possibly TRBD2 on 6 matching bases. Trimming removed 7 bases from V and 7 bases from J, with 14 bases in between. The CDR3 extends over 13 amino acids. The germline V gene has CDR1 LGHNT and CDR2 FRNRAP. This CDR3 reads CASVDRTTNEQFF. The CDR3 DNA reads TGTGCTAGTGTTGATAGGACTACGAATGAGCAGTTCTTC.

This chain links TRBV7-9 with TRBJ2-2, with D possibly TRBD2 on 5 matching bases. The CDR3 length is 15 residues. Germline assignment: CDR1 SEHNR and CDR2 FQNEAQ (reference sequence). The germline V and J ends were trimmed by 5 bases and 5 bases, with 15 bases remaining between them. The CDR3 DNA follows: TGTGCCAGCAGCCCCTTTTCCAGAGGGACCGGGGAGCTGTTTTTT. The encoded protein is CASSPFSRGTGELFF.

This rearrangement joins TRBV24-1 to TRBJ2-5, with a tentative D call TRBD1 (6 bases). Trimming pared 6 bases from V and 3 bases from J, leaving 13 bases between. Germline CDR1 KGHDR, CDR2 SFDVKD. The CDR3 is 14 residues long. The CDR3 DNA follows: TGTGCCACCAGTCCTGCAGGGGTGGAAGAGACCCAGTACTTC. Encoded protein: CATSPAGVEETQYF.

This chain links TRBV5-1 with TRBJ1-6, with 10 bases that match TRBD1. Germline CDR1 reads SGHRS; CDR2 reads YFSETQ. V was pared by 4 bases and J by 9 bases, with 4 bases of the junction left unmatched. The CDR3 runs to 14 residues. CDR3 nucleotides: TGCGCCAGCAGCCCCGGACAGGGGGGTTCACCCCTCCACTTT. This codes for CASSPGQGGSPLHF.

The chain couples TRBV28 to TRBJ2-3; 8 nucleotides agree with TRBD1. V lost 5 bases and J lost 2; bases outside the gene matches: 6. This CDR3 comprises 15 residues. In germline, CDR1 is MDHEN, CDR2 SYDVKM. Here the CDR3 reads CASSRTGTNTDTQYF. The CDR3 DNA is TGTGCCAGCAGTCGGACAGGGACCAACACAGATACGCAGTATTTT.

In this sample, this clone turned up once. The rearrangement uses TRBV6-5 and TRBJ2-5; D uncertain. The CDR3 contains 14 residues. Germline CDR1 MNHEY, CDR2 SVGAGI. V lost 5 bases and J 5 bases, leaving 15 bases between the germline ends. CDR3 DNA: TGTGCCAGCAGTCTTGTCTACAGATCGGAGACCCAGTACTTC. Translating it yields CASSLVYRSETQYF.

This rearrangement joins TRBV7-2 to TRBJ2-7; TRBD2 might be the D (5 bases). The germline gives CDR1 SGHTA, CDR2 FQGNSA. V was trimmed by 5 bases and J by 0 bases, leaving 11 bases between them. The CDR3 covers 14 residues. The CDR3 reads CASSGLAGSYEQYF. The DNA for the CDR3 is TGTGCCAGCAGCGGTCTTGCGGGCTCCTACGAGCAGTACTTC.

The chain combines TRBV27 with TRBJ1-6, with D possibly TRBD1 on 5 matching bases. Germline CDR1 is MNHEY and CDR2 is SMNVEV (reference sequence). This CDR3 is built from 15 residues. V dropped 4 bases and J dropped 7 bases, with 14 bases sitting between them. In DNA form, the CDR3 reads TGTGCCAGCAGTTCCAATCAGGGCAGGAATTCACCCCTCCACTTT. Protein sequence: CASSSNQGRNSPLHF.

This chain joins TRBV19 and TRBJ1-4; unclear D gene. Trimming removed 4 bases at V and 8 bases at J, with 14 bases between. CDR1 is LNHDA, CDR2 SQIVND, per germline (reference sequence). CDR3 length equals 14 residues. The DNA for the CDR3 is TGTGCCAGTAGTAGAATAGCGGGGTCGGAAAAACTGTTTTTT. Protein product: CASSRIAGSEKLFF.